A single sample gave rise to the 5 T cell receptor beta chains below, sequenced in a study of long-term antiretroviral therapy in people with HIV. An immunoSEQ assay, version v3.0, was performed at survey level. Produced via immunoSEQ multiplex PCR; TCRdb's table is partial and in-frame only. The sample consists of approximately 12,000 clones, around 89% of them appearing once. Sequenced material: unsorted PBMCs, taken 0.2 years before starting antiretroviral therapy. The receptors derive from a woman aged 35 to 49 with HIV.

The rearrangement joins TRBV18 to TRBJ1-1; TRBD1 matches 7 bases. Germline V gives CDR1 KGHSH, CDR2 LQKENI. Trimming removed 1 base from V and 1 base from J; junction bases left unmatched: 0. CDR3 length equals 14 residues. CDR3 bases: TGTGCCAGCTCACCACAGGGGGCGAACACTGAAGCTTTCTTT. Translation gives CASSPQGANTEAFF. Combining the CDR3 with reference TRBV18 and TRBJ1-1 gives the whole variable domain NAGVMQNPRHLVRRRGQEARLRCSPMKGHSHVYWYRQLPEEGLKFMVYLQKENIIDESGMPKERFSAEFPKEGPSILRIQQVVRGDSAAYFCASSPQGANTEAFFGQGTRLTVV.

V usage is TRBV2 and J usage is TRBJ2-7, with unresolved D. Deletions cut 6 bases from V and 0 bases from J, with 12 bases between. This CDR3 has 14 residues. The germline V gene encodes CDR1 SNHLY and CDR2 FYNNEI. This chain's CDR3 is CASRNNTNSYEQYF. The CDR3 nucleotides read TGTGCCAGCAGGAATAATACTAACTCCTACGAGCAGTACTTC.

The V and J genes are TRBV27 and TRBJ2-7; 7 nucleotides align to TRBD1. CDR3 size: 15 residues. V was clipped by 6 bases and J by 3 bases; unmatched bases: 11. Germline CDR1 and CDR2: MNHEY and SMNVEV (reference sequence). CDR3 sequence: CASSNVSAGGYEQYF. The CDR3 region has the DNA TGTGCCAGCAGCAACGTTTCTGCAGGGGGCTACGAGCAGTACTTC.

The chain combines TRBV6-5 with TRBJ1-6, with unresolved D. The V end was cut by 7 bases, the J end by 5 bases, with 6 bases between. The germline gives CDR1 MNHEY, CDR2 SVGAGI. The CDR3 runs to 12 residues. CDR3 amino acids: CASTRNNSPLHF. For the CDR3, the DNA is TGTGCCAGCACCCGTAATAATTCACCCCTCCACTTT.

The chain has TRBV6-5 and TRBJ1-1, with 11 bases aligning to TRBD1. Germline V gene sequence: CDR1 MNHEY, CDR2 SVGAGI. The CDR3 sequence is 16 residues long. With V trimmed by 2 bases and J by 6 bases, 8 bases remained unmatched. CDR3 sequence reads: CASSYVGTGGFAEAFF. In DNA form, the CDR3 reads TGTGCCAGCAGTTACGTCGGGACAGGGGGGTTCGCTGAAGCTTTCTTT.